This is a list of T cell receptor beta chains from one sample in a study of blood T cells in healthy people across ages. TCRdb ran MiXCR on the 5' RACE reads and lists one entry per CDR3 protein. The sample carries approximately 760,000 distinct CDR3 sequences, 20% to 30% recorded once. The sample was also reused in another study, on T cells of mothers and their children.

The material sequenced was blood. These receptors all come from a boy aged 5-17 years in good health. Both conserved end residues are part of each CDR3. Each record gives: J gene, clone size, D gene, V gene, CDR3 protein, CDR3 DNA. D genes are given only for firm matches. Not every row has a clone size; where given, it reads once, few, many or a size class.

>TRBJ1-1|.|.|TRBV29-1
CSVLVLAGINTEAFF
TGCAGCGTTCTAGTTCTCGCAGGGATTAACACTGAAGCTTTCTTT
>TRBJ2-7|.|TRBD2|TRBV7-6
CASSPHLEASGGYYEQYF
TGTGCCAGCAGCCCCCACCTGGAGGCTAGCGGGGGGTATTACGAGCAGTACTTC
>TRBJ2-1|.|.|TRBV28
CASNPREWYNEQFF
TGTGCCAGCAATCCCCGGGAGTGGTACAATGAGCAGTTCTTC
>TRBJ2-3|few|.|TRBV6-5
CASSYRVVTDTQYF
TGTGCCAGCAGTTACCGGGTTGTCACAGATACGCAGTATTTT
>TRBJ1-2|.|.|TRBV4-3
CASSYTSQGGYTF
TGCGCCAGCAGCTACACCTCCCAGGGCGGCTACACCTTC
>TRBJ2-2|few|TRBD2|TRBV10-3
CAISESAGGPPGELFF
TGTGCCATCAGTGAGTCTGCGGGAGGGCCTCCCGGGGAGCTGTTTTTT
>TRBJ2-7|.|.|TRBV21-1
CASSKIKPGQGHGEQYF
TGTGCCAGCAGCAAAATAAAGCCGGGACAGGGGCATGGCGAGCAGTACTTC
>TRBJ1-2|few|.|TRBV29-1
CSVDGGGLYNYTF
TGCAGCGTTGATGGAGGGGGTTTGTATAACTACACCTTC
>TRBJ1-2|few|.|TRBV20-1
CSARGTEQGNYNYGYTF
TGCAGTGCTAGGGGCACGGAACAGGGCAACTATAACTATGGCTACACCTTC
>TRBJ2-3|few|.|TRBV6-6
CASTNTADTQYF
TGTGCCAGCACCAATACAGCAGATACGCAGTATTTT
>TRBJ2-2|.|TRBD1|TRBV5-1
CASSTQGATGELFF
TGCGCCAGCAGTACACAGGGGGCCACCGGGGAGCTGTTTTTT
>TRBJ2-5|.|.|TRBV20-1
CSARVQAQETQYF
TGCAGTGCTAGAGTTCAGGCCCAAGAGACCCAGTACTTC
>TRBJ2-1|few|TRBD2|TRBV18
CASSRDYPTYNEQFF
TGTGCCAGCTCTCGGGACTACCCTACCTACAATGAGCAGTTCTTC
>TRBJ2-1|.|.|TRBV12-3/TRBV12-4
CASSLAEVSANYNEQFF
TGTGCCAGCAGTTTAGCGGAAGTCTCGGCTAACTACAATGAGCAGTTCTTC
>TRBJ2-3|.|.|TRBV29-1
CSVQSATDTQYF
TGCAGCGTGCAAAGTGCCACAGATACGCAGTATTTT
>TRBJ2-3|.|.|TRBV24-1
CATSGSFTDTQYF
TGTGCCACCAGTGGAAGCTTTACGGATACGCAGTATTTT
>TRBJ2-1|.|.|TRBV27
CASSLGQRQYNEQFF
TGTGCCAGCAGTTTAGGGCAGAGACAATACAATGAGCAGTTCTTC
>TRBJ2-1|.|.|TRBV18
CASSPPLSSYNEQFF
TGTGCCAGCTCACCACCTCTCAGCTCCTACAATGAGCAGTTCTTC
>TRBJ2-7|many|TRBD2|TRBV5-6
CASTPGGSGSFYEQYF
TGTGCCAGCACCCCGGGGGGAAGCGGGAGTTTCTACGAGCAGTACTTC
>TRBJ2-1|few|.|TRBV14
CASSQDLSLSSYNEQFF
TGTGCCAGCAGCCAAGATTTGTCACTGAGCTCCTACAATGAGCAGTTCTTC
>TRBJ1-2|.|.|TRBV9
CASSLYRDGYTF
TGTGCCAGCAGCTTGTACAGGGATGGCTACACCTTC
>TRBJ2-7|.|TRBD1|TRBV12-5
CASGFSASSGQGTYEQYF
TGTGCTAGTGGTTTTAGTGCTAGCTCGGGACAGGGGACCTACGAGCAGTACTTC
>TRBJ1-1|.|TRBD1|TRBV6-6
CASSRQGWTEAFF
TGTGCCAGCAGCCGACAGGGATGGACTGAAGCTTTCTTT
>TRBJ1-5|.|.|TRBV12-3/TRBV12-4
CASSPSLGPQHF
TGTGCCAGCAGCCCTTCTTTGGGACCCCAGCATTTT
>TRBJ2-3|once|.|TRBV5-1
CASSLGVLDTQYF
TGCGCCAGCAGCTTGGGGGTCCTAGATACGCAGTATTTT
>TRBJ1-2|once|TRBD1|TRBV29-1
CSVFPGTAGVYGYTF
TGCAGCGTTTTTCCCGGGACAGCCGGCGTCTATGGCTACACCTTC
>TRBJ2-5|few|.|TRBV20-1
CSATTGEGLQETQYF
TGCAGTGCTACGACAGGGGAGGGCCTCCAAGAGACCCAGTACTTC
>TRBJ1-1|.|.|TRBV9
CASSVSSSNTEAFF
TGTGCCAGCAGCGTCTCTTCCAGTAACACTGAAGCTTTCTTT
>TRBJ2-5|few|.|TRBV10-3
CAISGGQSQETQYF
TGTGCCATCAGTGGAGGACAGTCTCAAGAGACCCAGTACTTC
>TRBJ1-4|.|.|TRBV7-9
CASSFLRRDEKLFF
TGTGCCAGCAGCTTCTTACGCCGGGATGAAAAACTGTTTTTT
>TRBJ1-6|.|TRBD1|TRBV5-8
CASSSDRVLAPLHF
TGTGCCAGCAGCTCGGACAGGGTTTTGGCACCCCTCCACTTT
>TRBJ1-1|few|.|TRBV20-1
CSALQFSSTEAFF
TGCAGTGCTCTTCAATTTTCTAGCACTGAAGCTTTCTTT
>TRBJ2-2|few|TRBD1|TRBV7-3
CASSTQGANTGEPFF
TGTGCCAGCAGTACTCAGGGGGCGAACACCGGGGAGCCGTTTTTT
>TRBJ1-2|few|.|TRBV29-1
CSGRVDYGYTF
TGCAGCGGACGGGTTGACTATGGCTACACCTTC
>TRBJ1-2|once|TRBD1|TRBV29-1
CSVHPRTGPLNYGYTF
TGCAGCGTCCACCCAAGGACAGGGCCACTTAACTATGGCTACACCTTC
>TRBJ1-1|.|.|TRBV12-3/TRBV12-4
CASRGLQGMDTEAFF
TGTGCCAGCAGAGGACTACAGGGAATGGACACTGAAGCTTTCTTT
>TRBJ2-7|few|TRBD1|TRBV7-2
CASSLEAGGYSYEQYF
TGTGCCAGCAGCTTAGAAGCAGGGGGTTACTCCTACGAGCAGTACTTC
>TRBJ2-5|.|.|TRBV4-3
CASSPQVSSQETQYF
TGCGCCAGCAGCCCTCAAGTGTCTTCTCAAGAGACCCAGTACTTC
>TRBJ2-7|.|.|TRBV5-1
CASSSERTQGFSYEQYF
TGCGCCAGCAGCTCTGAGCGGACCCAGGGGTTTTCTTACGAGCAGTACTTC